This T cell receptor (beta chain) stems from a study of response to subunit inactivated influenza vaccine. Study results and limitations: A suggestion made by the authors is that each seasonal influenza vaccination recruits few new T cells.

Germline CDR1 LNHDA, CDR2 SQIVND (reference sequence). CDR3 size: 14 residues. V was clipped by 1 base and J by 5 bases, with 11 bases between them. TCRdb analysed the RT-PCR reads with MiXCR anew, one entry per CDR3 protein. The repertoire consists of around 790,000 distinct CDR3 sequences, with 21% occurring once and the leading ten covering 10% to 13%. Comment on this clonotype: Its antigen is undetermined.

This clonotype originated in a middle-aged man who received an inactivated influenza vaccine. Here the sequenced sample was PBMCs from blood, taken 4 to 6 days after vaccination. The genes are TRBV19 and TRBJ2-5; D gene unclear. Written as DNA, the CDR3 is TGTGCCAGTAGTATAGGGGGAACATTGGAGACCCAGTACTTC. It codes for CASSIGGTLETQYF.